These 21 T cell receptor beta chains were all obtained from the same sample, sequenced in a study of CD8+CD57+ T cells in acquired aplastic anemia. Genomic DNA acted as the template from which TCR beta VDJ combination and CDR3 sequence profiling were carried out. TCRdb ran MiXCR on the reads and lists one entry per CDR3 protein. The sample shows about 110,000 distinct CDR3 sequences, around 50% of them seen only once. The sequenced sample was sorted CD4+, CD8+, or CD8+CD57+ T cells (not recorded which) from PBMCs. The receptors originated from a human donor in good health, serving as a control.

In this sample, this clonotype turned up a few times. The J gene is TRBJ1-2, the V gene TRBV25-1; perhaps TRBD1 as D (5 bases). V dropped 4 bases and J dropped 6 bases, with 9 bases sitting between them. CDR1 and CDR2 from the germline V gene are MGHDK and SYGVNS. This CDR3 spans 12 amino acids. The CDR3 region is CASSGGKDGYTF. As DNA, the CDR3 is TGTGCCAGCAGTGGGGGGAAGGATGGCTACACCTTC.

This clonotype was found many times. The rearrangement links TRBV13 to TRBJ2-5; TRBD2 matches 10 bases. With V trimmed by 5 bases and J by 4 bases, 25 bases remained unmatched. This CDR3 has 21 amino acids. Germline assignment: CDR1 PRHDT and CDR2 FYEKMQ (reference sequence). The CDR3 DNA follows: TGTGCCAGCAGCGAGGGGTTTAGGTTGTCTAGCGGGGGTGTGGTTCGAGAGACCCAGTACTTC. As protein: CASSEGFRLSSGGVVRETQYF.

The chain uses TRBV20-1 and TRBJ2-7; D gene ambiguous. Trimming stripped 3 bases from V and 5 bases from J, with 11 bases between. This CDR3 spans 12 amino acids. Germline CDR1 DFQATT, CDR2 SNEGSKA (reference sequence). The CDR3 DNA sequence: TGCAGTGCTAGGGGTAGCTGGGACGAGCAGTACTTC. It translates to CSARGSWDEQYF.

The gene calls are TRBV4-3 and TRBJ2-1; D ambiguous. Germline V gene sequence: CDR1 LGHNA, CDR2 YSLEER. Trimming removed 0 bases at V and 9 bases at J, with 9 bases between. The CDR3 contains 13 residues. The DNA of the CDR3 is TGCGCCAGCAGCCAAGATATCGGGCGTGAGCAGTTCTTC. This gives the protein CASSQDIGREQFF.

On this clonotype itself: Likely a read error: the CDR3 ends without its conserved phenylalanine or tryptophan. The rearrangement links TRBV2 to TRBJ1-2; D not certain. The V end was cut by 2 bases, the J end by 3 bases, with 10 bases between. CDR1 and CDR2 (germline): SNHLY, FYNNEI. This CDR3 spans 14 amino acids. This CDR3 is CASSEFPADYGYTL. DNA for the CDR3: TGTGCCAGCAGTGAATTTCCGGCTGACTATGGCTACACCCTC.

CDR3 amino acids: CASSLATPEGYTF. CDR3 nucleotides: TGTGCCAGCAGCCTGGCCACCCCGGAAGGCTACACCTTC. V is TRBV7-9 and J is TRBJ1-2, with D hard to call. V was clipped by 5 bases and J by 8 bases, with 15 bases between them. Germline CDR1 is SEHNR and CDR2 is FQNEAQ (reference sequence). The CDR3 contains 13 residues.

V and J are TRBV5-1 and TRBJ2-7, with D perhaps TRBD1 (7 bases). The CDR3 is 14 amino acids. The V gene's germline CDR1 is SGHRS and CDR2 YFSETQ. V shed 4 bases and J shed 2 bases, with 13 bases lying between them. Written as DNA, the CDR3 is TGCGCCAGCAGCGCCCGCGGGACAGCCTACGAGCAGTACTTC. Its translation: CASSARGTAYEQYF.

At least ten counts were recorded for this clonotype. The V call is TRBV12-3 or TRBV12-4, the J call TRBJ2-7; D might be TRBD1 or TRBD2, each matching 5 bases. V dropped 2 bases and J dropped 2 bases, with 16 bases sitting between them. This CDR3 is built from 16 residues. In DNA form, the CDR3 reads TGTGCCAGCAGTTTACCATTCCGGGACGGCACCTACGAGCAGTACTTC. As protein: CASSLPFRDGTYEQYF.

V gene TRBV25-1 combines with J gene TRBJ2-3; D gene unclear. Germline V lookup: CDR1 MGHDK, CDR2 SYGVNS. CDR3 size: 11 residues. Trimming stripped 7 bases from V and 5 bases from J, with 7 bases between. DNA of the CDR3: TGTGCCAGCACGACTGGAGATACGCAGTATTTT. Translating it yields CASTTGDTQYF.

The chain joins TRBV24-1 to TRBJ1-3, with a tentative D call TRBD1 (5 bases). Trimming shortened V by 2 bases and J by 11 bases, and 9 bases separated the two germline ends. The germline V gene encodes CDR1 KGHDR and CDR2 SFDVKD. The CDR3 sequence is 12 residues long. The CDR3 here is CATSDSGTAIYF. CDR3 bases: TGTGCCACCAGTGATTCGGGGACCGCCATATATTTT.

This clonotype came up once. The V gene is TRBV25-1, the J gene TRBJ2-5; 9 bases agree with TRBD2. J was trimmed by 3 bases and V by 5 bases; bases with no gene match: 7. CDR3 length: 15 residues. Germline lookup yields CDR1 MGHDK and CDR2 SYGVNS. As DNA, the CDR3 is TGTGCCAGCAGTTTTGCGGGGGGGCAGGAAGAGACCCAGTACTTC. Protein: CASSFAGGQEETQYF.

This sequence joins TRBV29-1 and TRBJ2-7; 10 nucleotides line up with TRBD1. CDR1 and CDR2 from the germline V gene are SQVTM and ANQGSEA. The CDR3 consists of 14 residues. J lost 6 bases, V lost 4 bases, and 9 bases had no gene match. This chain's CDR3 is CSVVPGQGTREQYF. CDR3 nucleotides: TGCAGCGTTGTACCGGGACAGGGGACTCGCGAGCAGTACTTC.

The chain uses TRBV25-1 and TRBJ2-7; 7 bases are shared with TRBD2. CDR3 length: 14 residues. In germline, CDR1 is MGHDK, CDR2 SYGVNS. The V segment lost 9 bases and the J segment 1 base; nucleotides outside the gene matches: 9. CDR3 bases: TGTGCCAGTGCTAGGGGAGGGGCGTCCTACGAGCAGTACTTC. Its protein product is CASARGGASYEQYF.

This chain joins TRBV25-1 and TRBJ1-2; 11 bases fit TRBD1. The CDR3 length is 15 residues. Trimming removed 3 bases from V and 7 bases from J; junction bases left unmatched: 7. Germline V gene data show CDR1 as MGHDK and CDR2 as SYGVNS. As DNA, the CDR3 is TGTGCCAGCAGTGACGACAGGACAGGGGGCTTTGGCTACACCTTC. Protein: CASSDDRTGGFGYTF.

This clonotype was counted at least ten times. The V gene is TRBV6-1, the J gene TRBJ1-2, with D perhaps TRBD1 (6 bases). Germline V CDR1 and CDR2: MNHNS, SASEGT. This CDR3 contains 17 residues. Trimming took off 6 bases at V and 3 bases at J, with 23 bases between the two ends. This CDR3 is CASSGIGRGVVDYGYTF. Here the CDR3 DNA reads TGTGCCAGCAGCGGGATCGGCAGGGGAGTAGTAGACTATGGCTACACCTTC.

The genes are TRBV29-1 and TRBJ2-7, with D perhaps matching TRBD1 (6 bases). Germline V gene lookup returns CDR1 SQVTM and CDR2 ANQGSEA. Trimming removed 1 base from V and 2 bases from J, with 15 bases in between. The CDR3 loop spans 15 amino acids. The CDR3 DNA sequence: TGCAGCGTTGAAGGGGGGCCTTGGGGACCCTACGAGCAGTACTTC. Protein product: CSVEGGPWGPYEQYF.

The sample holds many counts of this clonotype. The V call is TRBV25-1, the J call TRBJ2-7, with D possibly called TRBD1 or TRBD2 (6 bases each). The CDR3 totals 13 residues. V was pared by 6 bases and J by 7 bases, with 16 bases between. Germline V gene lookup returns CDR1 MGHDK and CDR2 SYGVNS. CDR3 sequence (DNA): TGTGCCAGCAGACACCCGGGGGCGGGGGAGCAGTACTTC. It is translated as CASRHPGAGEQYF.

The chain joins TRBV20-1 to TRBJ1-6; D not certain. Per the germline V gene, CDR1 is DFQATT and CDR2 is SNEGSKA (reference sequence). CDR3 size: 13 residues. The CDR3 loop reads CSAEGRSDSPLHF. DNA for the CDR3: TGCAGCGCAGAGGGTCGGTCCGATTCACCCCTCCACTTT.

The CDR3 spells CASSPRAGSYNSPLHF. The CDR3 DNA is TGTGCCAGTAGTCCCCGAGCAGGCTCCTATAATTCACCCCTCCACTTT. V is TRBV19 and J is TRBJ1-6, with D unclear. In germline, CDR1 is LNHDA, CDR2 SQIVND (reference sequence). Trimming took 5 bases from V and 0 from J, leaving 11 bases between them. The CDR3 contains 16 residues.

This chain joins TRBV19 and TRBJ2-3; 9 bases map to TRBD1. V was pared by 3 bases and J by 4 bases, with 5 bases of the junction left unmatched. CDR1 LNHDA and CDR2 SQIVND come from the germline V gene (reference sequence). CDR3 length: 15 amino acids. The CDR3 loop reads CASSIYRGQADTQYF. CDR3 bases: TGTGCCAGTAGTATCTACAGGGGGCAGGCAGATACGCAGTATTTT.

CDR3 protein: CASNDRSNSPLHF. The CDR3 DNA follows: TGTGCCAGCAATGACAGGTCGAATTCACCCCTCCACTTT. V and J are TRBV6-2 or TRBV6-3 and TRBJ1-6, with a weak D call TRBD1 (6 bases). V was clipped by 7 bases and J by 7 bases, with 11 bases between them. CDR3 length: 13 residues. The germline gives CDR1 MNHEY, CDR2 SVGEGT.